The clone carrying this T cell receptor beta chain was seen only a few times. Antigen: not known. TCRdb fed the RT-PCR reads into MiXCR, producing one record per CDR3 protein. The table has about 500,000 distinct CDR3 sequences, more than 15% seen once. The data derive from a study of response to subunit inactivated influenza vaccine. Study-wide results and limits: Each seasonal flu vaccination may recruit only limited new T cells, authors suggested.

Germline V lookup: CDR1 MGHRA, CDR2 YSYEKL. The trim removed 1 base at V and 1 base at J, leaving 1 base unmatched. The CDR3 is made up of 14 amino acids. This TCR was recovered from a man between 50 and 75 years old who received an inactivated influenza vaccine. The sample was CD4+ T cells sorted from PBMCs, taken less than 30 months after vaccination. The V call is TRBV4-1, the J call TRBJ2-7; TRBD2 aligns across 7 bases. CDR3 in amino acids: CASSQGTSSYEQYF. The CDR3 region has the DNA TGCGCCAGCAGCCAAGGGACTAGTTCCTACGAGCAGTACTTC.